One sample yielded the 22 T cell receptor beta chains listed below, sequenced in a study of shared clonotypes between healthy human individuals. Profiling relied on immunoSEQ multiplex PCR, and the TCRdb table lists in-frame clones only, not all of them. The sample includes under 600,000 clones, over 60% seen only once; the top ten take around 12%. Sequencing was done on a sample of PBMCs. The receptors come from a woman aged 40 to 50 in good health. Some clones in this sample may be carry-over from other donors' samples.

The chain links TRBV19 to TRBJ2-1; unclear D gene. There are 16 residues in the CDR3. The V and J ends lost 7 bases and 5 bases respectively, with 21 bases between them. CDR1 is LNHDA and CDR2 is SQIVND in the germline V gene (reference sequence). This chain's CDR3 is CASTTPGVGSDNEQFF. The CDR3 DNA reads as TGTGCCAGTACAACTCCGGGTGTAGGGTCGGACAATGAGCAGTTCTTC.

The chain uses TRBV11-2 and TRBJ2-1, with D tentatively TRBD2 (6 bases). Trimming pared 1 base from V and 8 bases from J, leaving 18 bases between. This CDR3 has 16 amino acids. Per germline, CDR1 SGHAT and CDR2 FQNNGV. The chain's CDR3 is CASSLGAHRETDEQFF. The CDR3, as DNA: TGTGCCAGCAGCTTAGGGGCCCATCGGGAGACCGATGAGCAGTTCTTC.

V usage is TRBV2 and J usage is TRBJ1-1; 7 nucleotides agree with TRBD1. Germline V gives CDR1 SNHLY, CDR2 FYNNEI. V lost 5 bases, J lost 4 bases, and 1 base stayed unmatched. The CDR3 has 12 amino acids. CDR3 in amino acids: CASSPGGTEAFF. The CDR3 nucleotides read TGTGCCAGCAGTCCAGGGGGCACTGAAGCTTTCTTT.

The chain joins TRBV10-1 to TRBJ1-4; 7 bases line up with TRBD1. Trimming at V came to 10 bases and at J to 4 bases, leaving 15 bases not matched to a gene. The CDR3 length is 16 residues. The germline V gene has CDR1 WNHNN and CDR2 SYGVQD (reference sequence). This CDR3 reads CATRGAMTGLNEKLFF. The CDR3 DNA sequence: TGCGCCACCCGGGGTGCGATGACAGGGCTTAATGAAAAACTGTTTTTT.

The chain is built from TRBV27 and TRBJ2-7; 8 nucleotides line up with TRBD2. V trimming: 6 bases; J trimming: 2 bases; junction bases outside the gene matches: 6. This CDR3 contains 14 residues. Germline CDR1 reads MNHEY; CDR2 reads SMNVEV (reference sequence). The CDR3 bases are TGTGCCAGCAGCCAACTAGCGGAGCCCTACGAGCAGTACTTC. As protein: CASSQLAEPYEQYF.

The chain recombines TRBV19 with TRBJ2-2, with D perhaps TRBD1 (7 bases). The length of the CDR3 is 12 residues. Trimming cost V 6 bases and J 6 bases, with 8 bases left between them. CDR1 LNHDA and CDR2 SQIVND come from the germline V gene (reference sequence). The DNA for the CDR3 is TGTGCCAGTAGCAGGGGGGCCGGGGAGCTGTTTTTT. This sequence encodes CASSRGAGELFF.

The J gene is TRBJ2-1, the V gene TRBV15; D not certain. V was pared by 6 bases and J by 6 bases, with 15 bases between. Germline lookup yields CDR1 LNHNV and CDR2 YYDKDF (reference sequence). The CDR3 length is 14 residues. The CDR3 nucleotides are TGTGCCACCAGAAGTAGGTTTTCAAGCAATGAGCAGTTCTTC. This encodes CATRSRFSSNEQFF.

This clone was seen more than once but under ten times. The CDR3 here is CASSYLGSRTEAFF. For the CDR3, the DNA is TGTGCCAGCAGTTATCTTGGCTCCCGGACTGAAGCTTTCTTT. J is TRBJ1-1 and V is TRBV6-5; the D is unclear. Trimming pared 3 bases from V and 5 bases from J, leaving 13 bases between. Germline values: CDR1 MNHEY, CDR2 SVGAGI. This CDR3 has 14 residues.

CDR3 loop: CASRSSGRVTDTQYF. As DNA, the CDR3 is TGTGCCAGCAGATCTAGCGGGAGAGTCACAGATACGCAGTATTTT. This chain links TRBV7-9 with TRBJ2-3; 10 bases map to TRBD2. V trimming: 6 bases; J trimming: 2 bases; junction bases outside the gene matches: 5. There are 15 residues in the CDR3. CDR1 and CDR2 from the germline V gene are SEHNR and FQNEAQ (reference sequence).

This clone was counted a single time. The chain combines TRBV11-1 with TRBJ1-1; 7 bases fit TRBD1. The V gene's germline CDR1 is SGHAT and CDR2 FQDESV (reference sequence). The length of the CDR3 is 15 residues. V was clipped by 1 base and J by 4 bases; unmatched bases: 6. CDR3 amino acids: CASSLGGQGGTEAFF. The DNA for the CDR3 is TGTGCCAGCAGCTTAGGAGGTCAGGGGGGCACTGAAGCTTTCTTT.

This chain uses TRBV29-1 with TRBJ2-7, with 9 bases lining up with TRBD1. Looked up from germline, CDR1 is SQVTM and CDR2 is ANQGSEA. This CDR3 has 12 residues. Germline trimming cut 7 bases from V and 3 bases from J; bases unmatched to any gene: 4. The CDR3 here is CSGRGQGYEQYF. The CDR3 bases are TGCAGCGGGAGGGGACAGGGCTACGAGCAGTACTTC.

V gene TRBV7-3 combines with J gene TRBJ2-1, with 9 bases identical to TRBD1. This CDR3 comprises 16 residues. Looked up from germline, CDR1 is SGHTA and CDR2 is FQGTGA. V trimming: 0 bases; J trimming: 5 bases; junction bases outside the gene matches: 5. The CDR3 reads CASSLTYRGLDNEQFF. The DNA of the CDR3 is TGTGCCAGCAGCTTAACTTACAGGGGGCTGGACAATGAGCAGTTCTTC.

The chain combines TRBV6-5 with TRBJ2-5; D might be TRBD1 (6 bases). This CDR3 is 14 amino acids long. The germline V and J ends were trimmed by 4 bases and 5 bases, with 14 bases remaining between them. In germline, CDR1 is MNHEY, CDR2 SVGAGI. The CDR3 sequence: CASSLGGIRETQYF. DNA for the CDR3: TGTGCCAGCAGTTTAGGGGGAATCAGGGAGACCCAGTACTTC.

This clone was observed many times. The V gene is TRBV30, the J gene TRBJ2-7; D possibly matches TRBD1 or TRBD2 (6 bases each). Germline-derived CDR1 and CDR2 are GTSNPN and SVGIG (reference sequence). There are 14 residues in the CDR3. Trimming removed 0 bases from V and 0 bases from J, with 9 bases in between. Written as DNA, the CDR3 is TGTGCCTGGAGTGTAGGGGGACTCTCCTACGAGCAGTACTTC. Translated: CAWSVGGLSYEQYF.

V and J are TRBV20-1 and TRBJ2-1; no firm D call. Germline V gene data show CDR1 as DFQATT and CDR2 as SNEGSKA (reference sequence). V lost 5 bases and J 10 bases, leaving 9 bases between the germline ends. The CDR3 consists of 10 residues. The CDR3 sequence is CSAVSVEQFF. DNA of the CDR3: TGCAGTGCTGTCTCTGTAGAGCAGTTCTTC.

The chain is built from TRBV11-2 and TRBJ1-2; D call uncertain. V gave up 1 base and J gave up 12 bases, with 12 bases separating them. This CDR3 is built from 12 residues. The germline gives CDR1 SGHAT, CDR2 FQNNGV. CDR3 bases: TGTGCCAGCAGCTTAGGGGGATTGGGCAACACCTTC. As protein: CASSLGGLGNTF. The full variable domain, completed using reference TRBV11-2 and TRBJ1-2, is EAGVAQSPRYKIIEKRQSVAFWCNPISGHATLYWYQQILGQGPKLLIQFQNNGVVDDSQLPKDRFSAERLKGVDSTLKIQPAKLEDSAVYLCASSLGGLGNTFGSGTRLTVV.

The rearrangement joins TRBV5-6 to TRBJ1-2, with D uncertain. This CDR3 is 13 amino acids long. Trimming took 5 bases from V and 4 from J, leaving 12 bases between them. Per the germline V gene, CDR1 is SGHDT and CDR2 is YYEEEE. The CDR3 reads CASSREAVYGYTF. The CDR3 DNA is TGTGCCAGCAGTCGAGAAGCAGTCTATGGCTACACCTTC.

This chain connects TRBV10-3 to TRBJ2-5, with a tentative D call TRBD2 (5 bases). Germline V lookup: CDR1 ENHRY, CDR2 SYGVKD. Trimming shortened V by 4 bases and J by 1 base, and 7 bases separated the two germline ends. The CDR3 loop spans 13 amino acids. CDR3 sequence (DNA): TGTGCCATCAGTGCCCGGGGCCAAGAGACCCAGTACTTC. It encodes CAISARGQETQYF.

This clone was counted between two and nine times. This chain joins TRBV5-4 and TRBJ2-7, with 8 bases fitting TRBD1. Trimming at V came to 0 bases and at J to 1 base, leaving 3 bases not matched to a gene. CDR3 length equals 15 residues. In germline, CDR1 is SGHNT, CDR2 YYREEE (reference sequence). The CDR3 DNA is TGTGCCAGCAGCTTGGCCGGGACAGGTTCCTACGAGCAGTACTTC. Amino acid sequence: CASSLAGTGSYEQYF. Together with reference TRBV5-4 and TRBJ2-7, the CDR3 gives the full variable domain: ETGVTQSPTHLIKTRGQQVTLRCSSQSGHNTVSWYQQALGQGPQFIFQYYREEENGRGNFPPRFSGLQFPNYSSELNVNALELDDSALYLCASSLAGTGSYEQYFGPGTRLTVT.

This clone was picked up a small number of times. The J gene is TRBJ1-1, the V gene TRBV5-1; D ambiguous. V lost 0 bases and J lost 8, with 5 bases in between. This CDR3 contains 11 residues. CDR1 is SGHRS and CDR2 is YFSETQ in the germline V gene. CDR3 sequence (DNA): TGCGCCAGCAGCTTGGCGGGGGAAGCTTTCTTT. Translated: CASSLAGEAFF.

This clone appeared a single time. The rearrangement joins TRBV11-2 to TRBJ2-7; D is ambiguous. V gave up 4 bases and J gave up 6 bases, with 7 bases separating them. The CDR3 sequence is 11 residues long. CDR1 SGHAT and CDR2 FQNNGV come from the germline V gene. This CDR3 is CASSSSTEQYF. CDR3 coding DNA: TGTGCCAGCAGCTCCTCAACCGAGCAGTACTTC.

V is TRBV10-1 and J is TRBJ2-7; 8 bases are shared with TRBD2. Germline V gene sequence: CDR1 WNHNN, CDR2 SYGVQD (reference sequence). V trimming: 6 bases; J trimming: 3 bases; junction bases outside the gene matches: 4. The CDR3 is 13 residues long. The CDR3 spells CASRAGESYEQYF. The CDR3, as DNA: TGCGCCAGCAGAGCGGGAGAAAGCTACGAGCAGTACTTC.